These 19 T cell receptor beta chains originate from one sample sequenced in a study of cytomegalovirus exposure and HLA in healthy donors. Primers: 60 Vbeta forward and 13 Jbeta reverse. Sequencing used immunoSEQ multiplex PCR; TCRdb keeps in-frame clones, though not all of them. Of roughly 140,000 clones detected, over 65% appear once; the ten largest clones hold over 2.5%. The material sequenced was PBMCs. All receptors derive from a middle-aged man in good health and CMV-seropositive.

Here the CDR3 reads CASSQLAHNTDTQYF. The DNA for the CDR3 is TGTGCCAGCAGTCAACTAGCGCATAACACAGATACGCAGTATTTT. The gene calls are TRBV7-2 and TRBJ2-3, with 7 positions matching TRBD2. CDR3 length: 15 residues. Per germline, CDR1 SGHTA and CDR2 FQGNSA. The trim removed 6 bases at V and 2 bases at J, leaving 8 bases unmatched.

The chain joins TRBV6-1 to TRBJ1-1, with 9 bases matching TRBD1. CDR3 length: 14 amino acids. Germline V gives CDR1 MNHNS, CDR2 SASEGT. The ends lost 5 bases at V and 4 bases at J; junction bases unmatched: 5. DNA for the CDR3: TGTGCCAGCAGTATCCTGGACAGGGGCACTGAAGCTTTCTTT. This codes for CASSILDRGTEAFF.

The J gene is TRBJ2-1, the V gene TRBV30; 12 bases fit TRBD2. The trim removed 4 bases at V and 7 bases at J, leaving 5 bases unmatched. CDR3 size: 14 residues. The V gene's germline CDR1 is GTSNPN and CDR2 SVGIG (reference sequence). CDR3 loop: CAWTSGRASNEQFF. The CDR3 nucleotides read TGTGCCTGGACTAGCGGGAGGGCCAGTAATGAGCAGTTCTTC.

The chain uses TRBV27 and TRBJ2-1; TRBD1 matches at 11 bases. The trim removed 0 bases at V and 7 bases at J, leaving 5 bases unmatched. CDR1 is MNHEY and CDR2 is SMNVEV in the germline V gene (reference sequence). The CDR3 runs 16 residues. Here the CDR3 DNA reads TGTGCCAGCAGTTTATCGGGGACAGGGGGGTCTAATGAGCAGTTCTTC. Amino acid sequence: CASSLSGTGGSNEQFF.

The chain is built from TRBV30 and TRBJ1-4; D is uncertain. This CDR3 has 12 residues. Trimming stripped 4 bases from V and 4 bases from J, with 7 bases between. Germline CDR1 reads GTSNPN; CDR2 reads SVGIG (reference sequence). CDR3 sequence (DNA): TGTGCCTGGACCCAGAATAATGAAAAACTGTTTTTT. This gives the protein CAWTQNNEKLFF.

This sequence joins TRBV28 and TRBJ1-5; D ambiguous. CDR1 and CDR2 from the germline V gene are MDHEN and SYDVKM. V lost 2 bases and J 2 bases, leaving 13 bases between the germline ends. The CDR3 is 16 amino acids. CDR3 region: CASSLGWPGGNQPQHF. In DNA form, the CDR3 reads TGTGCCAGCAGTTTAGGCTGGCCTGGAGGCAATCAGCCCCAGCATTTT.

This chain uses TRBV5-6 with TRBJ1-5; 7 bases map to TRBD1. Germline CDR1 and CDR2: SGHDT and YYEEEE. The CDR3 has 15 residues. With V trimmed by 4 bases and J by 0 bases, 4 bases remained unmatched. The DNA for the CDR3 is TGTGCCAGCAGCCGGGACAGCTATAGCAATCAGCCCCAGCATTTT. It is translated as CASSRDSYSNQPQHF.

A few counts support this clone. The chain joins TRBV19 to TRBJ1-1; no reliable D call. Germline V CDR1 and CDR2: LNHDA, SQIVND (reference sequence). The V and J ends lost 3 bases and 5 bases respectively, with 10 bases between them. This CDR3 comprises 13 residues. The DNA for the CDR3 is TGTGCCAGTAGTATGAATCAGGCGACTGAAGCTTTCTTT. It is translated as CASSMNQATEAFF.

The chain combines TRBV27 with TRBJ2-3; D not certain. This CDR3 spans 14 amino acids. With 3 bases removed from V and 2 bases from J, the gap between germline ends came to 9 bases. The germline V gene encodes CDR1 MNHEY and CDR2 SMNVEV (reference sequence). CDR3: CASSFSRLTDTQYF. DNA of the CDR3: TGTGCCAGCAGTTTCTCTAGGCTCACAGATACGCAGTATTTT.

V usage is TRBV19 and J usage is TRBJ2-5; 9 bases are a match to TRBD2. The CDR3 runs 16 residues. The V gene end was trimmed by 3 bases and the J gene end by 2 bases; junction bases not matched to a gene: 7. Germline CDR1 LNHDA, CDR2 SQIVND (reference sequence). The CDR3 sequence: CASSIFASGDQETQYF. The CDR3, as DNA: TGTGCCAGTAGTATTTTTGCTAGCGGGGATCAAGAGACCCAGTACTTC. The full variable domain, rest sourced from reference TRBV19 and TRBJ2-5, is DGGITQSPKYLFRKEGQNVTLSCEQNLNHDAMYWYRQDPGQGLRLIYYSQIVNDFQKGDIAEGYSVSREKKESFPLTVTSAQKNPTAFYLCASSIFASGDQETQYFGPGTRLLVL.

V gene TRBV6-6 combines with J gene TRBJ2-5, with D perhaps TRBD2 (6 bases). The V end lost 3 bases, the J end lost 5 bases, and 13 bases lay between the germline ends. The germline V gene has CDR1 MNHNY and CDR2 SVGAGI (reference sequence). The CDR3 spans 14 residues. Here the CDR3 reads CASSYSPGLETQYF. The CDR3 nucleotides are TGTGCCAGCAGTTATTCCCCGGGACTGGAGACCCAGTACTTC.

The CDR3 region is CASSRLTGVRAYEQYF. DNA of the CDR3: TGTGCCAGCAGCAGGCTCACAGGGGTGCGGGCCTACGAGCAGTACTTC. J is TRBJ2-7 and V is TRBV5-4; 7 bases fit TRBD1. The CDR3 extends over 16 amino acids. The V gene end was trimmed by 4 bases and the J gene end by 2 bases; junction bases not matched to a gene: 12. Germline CDR1 is SGHNT and CDR2 is YYREEE (reference sequence).

The chain has TRBV19 and TRBJ2-2; D remains ambiguous. Germline lookup yields CDR1 LNHDA and CDR2 SQIVND (reference sequence). Deletions cut 3 bases from V and 6 bases from J, with 14 bases between. This CDR3 is 15 amino acids long. CDR3 in DNA: TGTGCCAGTAGTATCCCTCCCCCCCGGGCCGGGGAGCTGTTTTTT. Protein product: CASSIPPPRAGELFF.

The chain links TRBV19 to TRBJ1-5, with a tentative D call TRBD1 (5 bases). Germline V lookup: CDR1 LNHDA, CDR2 SQIVND (reference sequence). The length of the CDR3 is 13 residues. The V end lost 4 bases, the J end lost 2 bases, and 6 bases lay between the germline ends. This chain's CDR3 is CASSKTGNQPQHF. In DNA, the CDR3 is TGTGCCAGTAGTAAGACAGGCAATCAGCCCCAGCATTTT.

J is TRBJ2-3 and V is TRBV5-5; unclear D gene. V was cut by 1 base and J by 2 bases, with 11 bases left in between. This CDR3 has 15 amino acids. The V gene's germline CDR1 is SGHKS and CDR2 YYEKEE (reference sequence). CDR3: CASSLYNLATDTQYF. CDR3 in DNA: TGTGCCAGCAGCTTGTACAACCTCGCCACAGATACGCAGTATTTT.

The rearrangement uses TRBV5-1 and TRBJ1-2; TRBD1 matches 12 bases. Looked up from germline, CDR1 is SGHRS and CDR2 is YFSETQ. Trimming took 3 bases from V and 4 from J; bases not matched to a gene: 13. This CDR3 has 18 amino acids. Written as DNA, the CDR3 is TGCGCCAGCAGCTCACCCGGGACAGGGGGCCGGGGAAGCTATGGCTACACCTTC. Residues: CASSSPGTGGRGSYGYTF.

The rearrangement joins TRBV6-5 to TRBJ2-5, with 10 bases fitting TRBD1. The J segment lost 7 bases and the V segment lost 4 bases, leaving 9 bases of the junction unmatched. The CDR3 runs to 15 residues. From germline, CDR1 is MNHEY and CDR2 SVGAGI. As DNA, the CDR3 is TGTGCCAGCAGTTCTCCGGGACAGGGGACGTGGACCCAGTACTTC. This gives the protein CASSSPGQGTWTQYF.

The V and J genes are TRBV4-1 and TRBJ2-2; 10 nucleotides agree with TRBD2. Trimming at V came to 7 bases and at J to 7 bases, leaving 9 bases not matched to a gene. Germline loops: CDR1 MGHRA, CDR2 YSYEKL. The CDR3 has 15 residues. The chain's CDR3 is CASMSPAGGNGELFF. The CDR3 DNA follows: TGCGCCAGCATGTCCCCAGCGGGAGGGAACGGGGAGCTGTTTTTT.

The chain uses TRBV7-2 and TRBJ2-7; 11 bases match TRBD2. CDR3 size: 14 residues. In germline, CDR1 is SGHTA, CDR2 FQGNSA. Trimming cost V 3 bases and J 6 bases; bases outside gene matches: 4. The CDR3 DNA sequence: TGTGCCAGCAGCTTTAGCGGGAGGGCGCCCGAGCAGTACTTC. This gives the protein CASSFSGRAPEQYF.